The 27 T cell receptor beta chains in this list originate from one sample, sequenced in a study of shared clonotypes between healthy human individuals. Method: immunoSEQ multiplex PCR; TCRdb's copy keeps in-frame clones and lacks some. This sample has about 730,000 clones; around 77% occur once, and the top ten carry under 2%. Sequencing input: memory CD4+ T cells sorted from blood. Specified subset: CD45RA-negative fraction. Receptors were obtained from a young woman in good health.

The gene calls are TRBV5-4 and TRBJ2-1; perhaps TRBD1 as D (6 bases). CDR3 length: 16 amino acids. Trimming took off 4 bases at V and 8 bases at J, with 22 bases between the two ends. Germline V CDR1 and CDR2: SGHNT, YYREEE (reference sequence). As DNA, the CDR3 is TGTGCCAGCAGCCCCCCAGGACAGAAGTCTGCTTATGAGCAGTTCTTC. It specifies CASSPPGQKSAYEQFF.

Remarks on this clone: The same CDR3 is also encoded by other DNA sequences in this sample. The CDR3 bases are TGCGCCAGCAGCTTACGGACAGGGGGGAACACTGAAGCTTTCTTT. It is translated as CASSLRTGGNTEAFF. This chain joins TRBV5-1 and TRBJ1-1, with TRBD1 matching 10 bases. The germline CDR1 and CDR2 sequences are SGHRS and YFSETQ. Germline trimming cut 2 bases from V and 1 base from J; bases unmatched to any gene: 2. The CDR3 covers 15 residues.

The chain recombines TRBV18 with TRBJ2-2; either TRBD1 or TRBD2 may fit D (5 bases each). This CDR3 is built from 15 residues. V was trimmed by 4 bases and J by 2 bases, leaving 11 bases between them. CDR1 is KGHSH and CDR2 is LQKENI in the germline V gene. In DNA, the CDR3 is TGTGCCAGCTCACGTCCGGGACCCAACACCGGGGAGCTGTTTTTT. Its translation is CASSRPGPNTGELFF. The variable domain in full, completed from reference TRBV18 and TRBJ2-2, reads NAGVMQNPRHLVRRRGQEARLRCSPMKGHSHVYWYRQLPEEGLKFMVYLQKENIIDESGMPKERFSAEFPKEGPSILRIQQVVRGDSAAYFCASSRPGPNTGELFFGEGSRLTVL.

J is TRBJ1-2 and V is TRBV19; 8 nucleotides agree with TRBD1. Germline V gene sequence: CDR1 LNHDA, CDR2 SQIVND (reference sequence). Germline trimming cut 6 bases from V and 2 bases from J; bases unmatched to any gene: 8. This CDR3 has 15 residues. CDR3: CASRKKQGENYGYTF. CDR3 coding DNA: TGTGCCAGTAGAAAAAAACAGGGGGAAAACTATGGCTACACCTTC.

The CDR3 is CASRPGTIYNEQFF. The DNA of the CDR3 is TGTGCCAGCAGACCCGGGACGATTTACAATGAGCAGTTCTTC. V usage is TRBV6-5 and J usage is TRBJ2-1; D is perhaps TRBD1 or TRBD2 (5 bases each). Germline values: CDR1 MNHEY, CDR2 SVGAGI. V dropped 6 bases and J dropped 4 bases, with 13 bases sitting between them. The CDR3 runs to 14 residues.

The chain is built from TRBV2 and TRBJ2-1; possibly TRBD1 or TRBD2 for D (5 bases each). Trimming left V 6 bases short and J 7 bases short, with 16 bases between. Germline assignment: CDR1 SNHLY and CDR2 FYNNEI. The CDR3 is 14 residues long. DNA for the CDR3: TGTGCCAGCAGCAGGACCGGGACCGCGAATGAGCAGTTCTTC. Translation gives CASSRTGTANEQFF.

The V gene is TRBV7-9, the J gene TRBJ2-1; TRBD2 matches at 14 bases. V dropped 3 bases and J dropped 6; count of bases not matched to a gene: 4. The CDR3 length is 16 residues. Germline CDR1 is SEHNR and CDR2 is FQNEAQ (reference sequence). The CDR3 nucleotides are TGTGCCAGCAGCTTGGGGACTAGCGGGAGAACCAATGAGCAGTTCTTC. Translating gives CASSLGTSGRTNEQFF.

The chain links TRBV7-9 to TRBJ2-1, with TRBD2 identical over 7 bases. Germline CDR1 is SEHNR and CDR2 is FQNEAQ (reference sequence). This CDR3 spans 13 amino acids. V was clipped by 6 bases and J by 6 bases; unmatched bases: 5. The CDR3 reads CASSTWGGNEQFF. For the CDR3, the DNA is TGTGCCAGCAGTACCTGGGGGGGCAATGAGCAGTTCTTC.

The rearrangement links TRBV19 to TRBJ2-2; the D call may be TRBD1 or TRBD2 (5 bases each). The germline V gene has CDR1 LNHDA and CDR2 SQIVND (reference sequence). Trimming shortened V by 3 bases and J by 3 bases, and 17 bases separated the two germline ends. This CDR3 is built from 17 residues. DNA of the CDR3: TGTGCCAGTAGTATTTACGGGGCAGGAGTCGACACCGGGGAGCTGTTTTTT. Translating it yields CASSIYGAGVDTGELFF.

On this clone: Other DNA sequences in this sample translate to the same CDR3. This chain links TRBV5-1 with TRBJ1-5; unclear D gene. The CDR3 contains 15 residues. Germline V gene data show CDR1 as SGHRS and CDR2 as YFSETQ. Trimming took off 0 bases at V and 0 bases at J, with 7 bases between the two ends. The CDR3 is CASSLGDYSNQPQHF. The CDR3, as DNA: TGCGCCAGCAGCTTGGGAGATTATAGCAATCAGCCCCAGCATTTT.

V is TRBV5-1 and J is TRBJ2-1, with 14 positions matching TRBD2. Germline values: CDR1 SGHRS, CDR2 YFSETQ. The V segment lost 2 bases and the J segment 7 bases; nucleotides outside the gene matches: 5. The CDR3 covers 16 residues. Written as DNA, the CDR3 is TGCGCCAGCAGCTTCGGGACTAGCGGGAGAGGGAATGAGCAGTTCTTC. Translation gives CASSFGTSGRGNEQFF. The full variable domain, its missing parts supplied by reference TRBV5-1 and TRBJ2-1, is KAGVTQTPRYLIKTRGQQVTLSCSPISGHRSVSWYQQTPGQGLQFLFEYFSETQRNKGNFPGRFSGRQFSNSRSEMNVSTLELGDSALYLCASSFGTSGRGNEQFFGPGTRLTVL.

The J gene is TRBJ1-5, the V gene TRBV10-2; 10 nucleotides line up with TRBD1. CDR1 and CDR2 (germline): WSHSY, SAAADI. This CDR3 has 17 residues. Losses at the gene ends were 3 bases for V and 4 bases for J; bases not matched to a gene: 9. Here the CDR3 reads CASSDRGQGMWNQPQHF. CDR3 nucleotide sequence: TGCGCCAGCAGTGATAGGGGACAGGGGATGTGGAATCAGCCCCAGCATTTT.

This clone was observed a few times. The gene calls are TRBV5-1 and TRBJ1-2; D is uncertain. Per the germline V gene, CDR1 is SGHRS and CDR2 is YFSETQ. The CDR3 extends over 15 amino acids. Trimming cost V 0 bases and J 4 bases, with 13 bases left between them. The CDR3 bases are TGCGCCAGCAGCTTGGAGGAGGGCGGGAGCTATGGCTACACCTTC. Amino acid sequence: CASSLEEGGSYGYTF. Full variable domain (missing parts from reference TRBV5-1 and TRBJ1-2): KAGVTQTPRYLIKTRGQQVTLSCSPISGHRSVSWYQQTPGQGLQFLFEYFSETQRNKGNFPGRFSGRQFSNSRSEMNVSTLELGDSALYLCASSLEEGGSYGYTFGSGTRLTVV.

Only a few counts were recorded for this clone. V and J are TRBV5-1 and TRBJ1-2; 9 bases match TRBD1. CDR3 length equals 14 residues. J gave up 6 bases and V 0 bases, and 3 bases lay outside the gene matches. CDR1 SGHRS and CDR2 YFSETQ come from the germline V gene. CDR3: CASSLATGGDGYTF. The CDR3 DNA reads TGCGCCAGCAGCTTGGCCACAGGGGGCGATGGCTACACCTTC.

The V gene is TRBV7-2, the J gene TRBJ2-1; no definite D call. CDR3 size: 14 residues. Germline V gene data show CDR1 as SGHTA and CDR2 as FQGNSA. V gave up 1 base and J gave up 12 bases, with 16 bases separating them. CDR3 in amino acids: CASSLGVSARWQFF. The CDR3 coding sequence is TGTGCCAGCAGCTTAGGAGTATCAGCACGATGGCAGTTCTTC.

The V call is TRBV19, the J call TRBJ2-5, with 9 bases fitting TRBD2. In germline, CDR1 is LNHDA, CDR2 SQIVND (reference sequence). The CDR3 has 14 amino acids. V was pared by 9 bases and J by 0 bases, with 5 bases of the junction left unmatched. The CDR3 DNA reads TGTGCCAGCAAGCGGGAGGCTTACCAAGAGACCCAGTACTTC. Its translation: CASKREAYQETQYF.

This clone came up once. The chain couples TRBV5-1 to TRBJ2-5, with 10 bases identical to TRBD2. There are 15 residues in the CDR3. V shed 4 bases, J shed 3 bases, and the junction held 6 bases outside the gene matches. Per the germline V gene, CDR1 is SGHRS and CDR2 is YFSETQ. The CDR3 DNA reads TGCGCCAGCAGCGTGAGCGGGAGGGTGGAAGAGACCCAGTACTTC. Encoded protein: CASSVSGRVEETQYF.

The chain employs TRBV5-1 and TRBJ2-4; D uncertain. CDR1 SGHRS and CDR2 YFSETQ come from the germline V gene. V lost 4 bases, J lost 0 bases, and 14 bases lay in between. This CDR3 is built from 16 residues. The CDR3 DNA sequence: TGCGCCAGCAGCCAGACGAACAGCCTAGCCAAAAACATTCAGTACTTC. Translation gives CASSQTNSLAKNIQYF.

Comments on this clone: A much more abundant neighbour one base away suggests this may be a read error. The V call is TRBV15, the J call TRBJ1-4; TRBD1 is a possible D gene (5 bases). From germline, CDR1 is LNHNV and CDR2 YYDKDF (reference sequence). V was pared by 2 bases and J by 6 bases, with 19 bases between. There are 17 residues in the CDR3. In DNA form, the CDR3 reads TGTGCCACCAGCAGATTCCCAGCGGGGCCCGAGGATGAAAAACTGTTTTTT. Protein: CATSRFPAGPEDEKLFF.

This sequence joins TRBV28 and TRBJ2-7; D might be TRBD1 or TRBD2, each matching 5 bases. From germline, CDR1 is MDHEN and CDR2 SYDVKM. The V end was cut by 5 bases, the J end by 2 bases, with 13 bases between. The CDR3 is 14 amino acids. CDR3 in amino acids: CASSRSGRTYEQYF. CDR3 DNA: TGTGCCAGCAGTAGATCGGGGCGGACCTACGAGCAGTACTTC.

The J gene is TRBJ1-3, the V gene TRBV10-3; tentative D call: TRBD1 (5 bases). There are 13 residues in the CDR3. Germline V gene sequence: CDR1 ENHRY, CDR2 SYGVKD. V was cut by 6 bases and J by 2 bases, with 8 bases left in between. This chain's CDR3 is CAISRAPGNTIYF. In DNA, the CDR3 is TGTGCCATCAGCAGGGCCCCTGGAAACACCATATATTTT.

The chain recombines TRBV18 with TRBJ2-7, with D tentatively TRBD1 (6 bases). The V and J ends lost 1 base and 5 bases respectively, with 15 bases between them. The CDR3 runs to 15 residues. Germline CDR1 reads KGHSH; CDR2 reads LQKENI. The CDR3 DNA sequence: TGTGCCAGCTCACCACAGGGGGTGTGGAGGCACGAGCAGTACTTC. Translating it yields CASSPQGVWRHEQYF. Combining the CDR3 with reference TRBV18 and TRBJ2-7 gives the whole variable domain NAGVMQNPRHLVRRRGQEARLRCSPMKGHSHVYWYRQLPEEGLKFMVYLQKENIIDESGMPKERFSAEFPKEGPSILRIQQVVRGDSAAYFCASSPQGVWRHEQYFGPGTRLTVT.

The J gene is TRBJ2-3, the V gene TRBV14; 14 positions agree with TRBD2. Germline CDR1 reads SGHDN; CDR2 reads FVKESK. This CDR3 contains 18 residues. The junction had 7 bases not matched to a gene; V was cut back by 1 base and J by 4 bases. CDR3 coding DNA: TGTGCCAGCAGCCAAGTCCTGGGACTAGCGGGAGAGGCAGATACGCAGTATTTT. Amino acid sequence: CASSQVLGLAGEADTQYF.

Turning to this clone: Other DNA sequences in the sample encode the same CDR3. This chain connects TRBV2 to TRBJ2-7; TRBD2 is a possible D gene (5 bases). Germline loops: CDR1 SNHLY, CDR2 FYNNEI. Trimming removed 4 bases from V and 0 bases from J, with 13 bases in between. This CDR3 is built from 15 residues. As DNA, the CDR3 is TGTGCCAGCAGTGGACTATCCAGGAGCTCCTACGAGCAGTACTTC. Translation: CASSGLSRSSYEQYF.

V and J are TRBV10-3 and TRBJ1-2; possible D gene TRBD1, 5 bases. Trimming removed 2 bases at V and 8 bases at J, with 18 bases between. Germline V gives CDR1 ENHRY, CDR2 SYGVKD. The CDR3 extends over 15 amino acids. CDR3 amino acids: CAISERNDSPEGYTF. In DNA, the CDR3 is TGTGCCATCAGTGAGCGAAACGACAGCCCCGAGGGCTACACCTTC.

This clone was counted between two and nine times. The junction does not match germline at one end; this may be a read error. This sequence joins TRBV2 and TRBJ2-3; no clear D gene. The length of the CDR3 is 12 residues. Germline CDR1 reads SNHLY; CDR2 reads FYNNEI. CDR3 bases: TGTGCCAGCAGGGAAGTTATCGATACGCAGTATTTT. It codes for CASREVIDTQYF.

This chain links TRBV2 with TRBJ2-5, with 12 bases matching TRBD2. Germline loops: CDR1 SNHLY, CDR2 FYNNEI. This CDR3 is built from 17 residues. The junction had 14 bases not matched to a gene; V was cut back by 7 bases and J by 5 bases. The CDR3 DNA sequence: TGTGCCAGCACCGCCGGGACTAGCGGGTGGGGGGCCGAGACCCAGTACTTC. It yields the protein CASTAGTSGWGAETQYF.